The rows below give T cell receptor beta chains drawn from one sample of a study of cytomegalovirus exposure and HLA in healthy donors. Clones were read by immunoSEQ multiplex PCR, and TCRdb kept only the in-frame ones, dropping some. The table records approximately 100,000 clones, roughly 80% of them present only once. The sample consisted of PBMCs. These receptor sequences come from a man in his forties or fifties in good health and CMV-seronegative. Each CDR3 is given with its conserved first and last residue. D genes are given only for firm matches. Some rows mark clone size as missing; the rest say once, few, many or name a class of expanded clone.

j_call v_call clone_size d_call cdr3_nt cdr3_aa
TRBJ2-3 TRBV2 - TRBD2 TGTGCCAGCAGCGGATTGGGACTAGCGGGGCGCACAGATACGCAGTATTTT CASSGLGLAGRTDTQYF
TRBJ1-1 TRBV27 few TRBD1 TGTGCCAGCAGGGTAAACAGGGGGAACACTGAAGCTTTCTTT CASRVNRGNTEAFF
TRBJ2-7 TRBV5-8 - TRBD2 TGTGCCAGCAGCTTGTGGGGGGCTATAGCGGGGAGCTACGAGCAGTACTTC CASSLWGAIAGSYEQYF
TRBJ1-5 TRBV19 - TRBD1 TGTGCCAGTAGTATCCAGGGGGAGGCTCAGCCCCAGCATTTT CASSIQGEAQPQHF
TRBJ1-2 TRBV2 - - TGTGCCAGCAGTTCCGGGGTCGGAGGGAAGGGGCACTATGGCTACACCTTC CASSSGVGGKGHYGYTF
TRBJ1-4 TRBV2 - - TGTGCCAGCAGCCTAAGCCGTGCGACTAATGAAAAACTGTTTTTT CASSLSRATNEKLFF
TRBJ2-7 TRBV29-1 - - TGCAGCGCACACCGGTCAGGGGACGAGCAGTACTTC CSAHRSGDEQYF
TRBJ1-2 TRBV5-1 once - TGCGCCAGCAGCTTGGACAGTGACTATGGCTACACCTTC CASSLDSDYGYTF
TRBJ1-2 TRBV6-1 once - TGTGCCAGCAGTGGGGTTTGGGGAGAGAGTGGCTACACCTTC CASSGVWGESGYTF
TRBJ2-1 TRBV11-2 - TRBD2 TGTGCCAGCAGCTTGCCGGGGAGTCGGGGGGGCTGGGGTGAGCAGTTCTTC CASSLPGSRGGWGEQFF